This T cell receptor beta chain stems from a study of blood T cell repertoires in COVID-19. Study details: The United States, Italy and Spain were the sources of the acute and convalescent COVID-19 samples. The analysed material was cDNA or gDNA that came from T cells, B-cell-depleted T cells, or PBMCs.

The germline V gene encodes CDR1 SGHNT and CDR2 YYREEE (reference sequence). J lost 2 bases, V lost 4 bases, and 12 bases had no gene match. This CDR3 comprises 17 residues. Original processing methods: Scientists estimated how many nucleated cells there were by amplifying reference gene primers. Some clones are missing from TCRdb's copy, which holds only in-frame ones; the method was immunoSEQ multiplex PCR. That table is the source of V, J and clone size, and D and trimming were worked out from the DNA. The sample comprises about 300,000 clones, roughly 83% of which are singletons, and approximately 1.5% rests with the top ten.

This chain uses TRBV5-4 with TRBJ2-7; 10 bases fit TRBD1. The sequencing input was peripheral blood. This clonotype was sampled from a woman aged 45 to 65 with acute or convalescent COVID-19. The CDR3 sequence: CASSNLPGQGTTYEQYF. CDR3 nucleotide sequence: TGTGCCAGCAGCAATCTACCGGGACAGGGGACGACCTACGAGCAGTACTTC.